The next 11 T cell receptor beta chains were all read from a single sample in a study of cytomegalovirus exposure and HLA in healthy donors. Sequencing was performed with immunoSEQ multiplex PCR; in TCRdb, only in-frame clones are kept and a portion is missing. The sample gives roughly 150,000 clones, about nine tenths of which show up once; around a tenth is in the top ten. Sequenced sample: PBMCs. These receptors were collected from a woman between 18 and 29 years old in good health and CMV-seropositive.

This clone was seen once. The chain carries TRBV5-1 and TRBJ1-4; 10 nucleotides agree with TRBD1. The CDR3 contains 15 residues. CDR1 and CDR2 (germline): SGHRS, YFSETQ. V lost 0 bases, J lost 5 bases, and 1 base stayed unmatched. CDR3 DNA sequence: TGCGCCAGCAGCTTGGAGGGACAGGGGAATGAAAAACTGTTTTTT. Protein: CASSLEGQGNEKLFF.

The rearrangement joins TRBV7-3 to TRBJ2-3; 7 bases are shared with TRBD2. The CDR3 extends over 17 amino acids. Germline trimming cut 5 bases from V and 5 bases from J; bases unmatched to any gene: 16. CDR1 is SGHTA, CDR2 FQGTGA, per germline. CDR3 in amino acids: CASSPKARPGGRDTQYF. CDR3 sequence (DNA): TGTGCCAGCAGCCCAAAAGCCAGACCAGGCGGGAGAGATACGCAGTATTTT.

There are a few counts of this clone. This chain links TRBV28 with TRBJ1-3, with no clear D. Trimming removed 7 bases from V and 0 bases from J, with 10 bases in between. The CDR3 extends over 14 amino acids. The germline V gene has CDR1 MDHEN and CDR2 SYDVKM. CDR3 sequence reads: CASIKPSSGNTIYF. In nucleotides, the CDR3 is TGTGCCAGCATTAAGCCGAGCTCTGGAAACACCATATATTTT.

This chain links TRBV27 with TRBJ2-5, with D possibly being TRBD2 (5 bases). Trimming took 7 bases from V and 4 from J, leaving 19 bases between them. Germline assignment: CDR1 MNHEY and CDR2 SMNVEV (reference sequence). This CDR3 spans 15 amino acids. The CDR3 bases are TGTGCCAGCACCAATAGGGTAATAGAGGGAGAGACCCAGTACTTC. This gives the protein CASTNRVIEGETQYF.

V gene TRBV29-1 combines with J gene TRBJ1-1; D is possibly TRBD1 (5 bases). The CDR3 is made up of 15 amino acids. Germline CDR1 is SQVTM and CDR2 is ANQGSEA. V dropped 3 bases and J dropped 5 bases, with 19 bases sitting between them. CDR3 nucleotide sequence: TGCAGCGTTGATGGTGCCCGGGGGTCAGGGACTGAAGCTTTCTTT. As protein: CSVDGARGSGTEAFF. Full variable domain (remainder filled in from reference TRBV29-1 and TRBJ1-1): SAVISQKPSRDICQRGTSLTIQCQVDSQVTMMFWYRQQPGQSLTLIATANQGSEATYESGFVIDKFPISRPNLTFSTLTVSNMSPEDSSIYLCSVDGARGSGTEAFFGQGTRLTVV.

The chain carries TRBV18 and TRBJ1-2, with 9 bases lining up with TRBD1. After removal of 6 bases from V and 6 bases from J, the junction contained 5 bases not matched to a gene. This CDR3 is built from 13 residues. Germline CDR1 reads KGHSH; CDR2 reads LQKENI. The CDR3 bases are TGTGCCAGCTCCGCAGGGACAGGGAATGGCTACACCTTC. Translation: CASSAGTGNGYTF.

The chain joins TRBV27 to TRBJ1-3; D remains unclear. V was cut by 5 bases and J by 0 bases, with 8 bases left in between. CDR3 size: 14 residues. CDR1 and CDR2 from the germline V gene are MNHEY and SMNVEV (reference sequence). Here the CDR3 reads CASSSGGSGNTIYF. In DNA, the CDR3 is TGTGCCAGCAGTAGCGGAGGCTCTGGAAACACCATATATTTT.

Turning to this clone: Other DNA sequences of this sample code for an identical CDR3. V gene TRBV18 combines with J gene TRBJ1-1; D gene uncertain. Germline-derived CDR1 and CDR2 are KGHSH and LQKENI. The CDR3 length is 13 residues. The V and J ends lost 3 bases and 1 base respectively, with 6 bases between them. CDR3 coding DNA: TGTGCCAGCTCACCGGGCCAGAACACTGAAGCTTTCTTT. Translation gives CASSPGQNTEAFF. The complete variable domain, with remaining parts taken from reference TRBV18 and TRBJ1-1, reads NAGVMQNPRHLVRRRGQEARLRCSPMKGHSHVYWYRQLPEEGLKFMVYLQKENIIDESGMPKERFSAEFPKEGPSILRIQQVVRGDSAAYFCASSPGQNTEAFFGQGTRLTVV.

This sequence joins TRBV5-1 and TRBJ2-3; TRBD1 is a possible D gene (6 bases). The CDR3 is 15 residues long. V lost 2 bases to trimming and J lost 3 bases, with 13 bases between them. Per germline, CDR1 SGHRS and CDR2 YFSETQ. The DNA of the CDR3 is TGCGCCAGCAGCTTTAAACAGGGTCCAACAGATACGCAGTATTTT. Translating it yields CASSFKQGPTDTQYF.

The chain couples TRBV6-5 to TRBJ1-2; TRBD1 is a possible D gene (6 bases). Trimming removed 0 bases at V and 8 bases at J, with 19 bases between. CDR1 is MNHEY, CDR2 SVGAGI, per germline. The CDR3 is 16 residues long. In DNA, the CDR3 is TGTGCCAGCAGTTACTCAATCTCGTCTACGGGGGGCGGCTACACCTTC. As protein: CASSYSISSTGGGYTF.

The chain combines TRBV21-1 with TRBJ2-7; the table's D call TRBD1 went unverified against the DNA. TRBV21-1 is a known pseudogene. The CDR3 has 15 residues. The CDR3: CASSKEDREGDEQYF. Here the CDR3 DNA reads TGTGCCAGCAGCAAAGAGGACAGGGAAGGGGACGAGCAGTACTTC.